This entry lists 8 T cell receptor beta chains sequenced from one sample in a study of blood T cell repertoires in COVID-19. TCRdb keeps only in-frame clones here, not all; method: immunoSEQ multiplex PCR. The sample records roughly 300,000 clones, 80% to 90% being singletons. Material for sequencing was PBMCs or T cells enriched from blood (not recorded which). The receptors originated from a woman in her thirties or forties with acute COVID-19.

This clone was counted a few times. The genes are TRBV11-2 and TRBJ1-2, with D perhaps matching TRBD1 (6 bases). Trimming cost V 5 bases and J 0 bases, with 16 bases left between them. CDR1 is SGHAT and CDR2 is FQNNGV in the germline V gene. This CDR3 spans 16 amino acids. Here the CDR3 DNA reads TGTGCCAGCAGCCACCTCCGGGACACACCTAACTATGGCTACACCTTC. Its protein is CASSHLRDTPNYGYTF.

The chain couples TRBV4-3 to TRBJ2-7; D ambiguous. Germline CDR1 reads LGHNA; CDR2 reads YSLEER. The length of the CDR3 is 15 residues. Trimming removed 0 bases at V and 2 bases at J, with 11 bases between. The CDR3 protein is CASSQEYNRAYEQYF. CDR3 nucleotide sequence: TGCGCCAGCAGCCAAGAATACAACCGGGCCTACGAGCAGTACTTC.

V gene TRBV28 combines with J gene TRBJ2-7, with TRBD2 matching 7 bases. CDR1 is MDHEN and CDR2 is SYDVKM in the germline V gene. The length of the CDR3 is 16 residues. V dropped 3 bases and J dropped 3; count of bases not matched to a gene: 11. The CDR3 protein is CASSFFLVGTNYEQYF. CDR3 sequence (DNA): TGTGCCAGCAGTTTTTTTCTTGTGGGGACTAACTACGAGCAGTACTTC.

The CDR3: CASSYLTGGLEGAFF. In nucleotides, the CDR3 is TGCGCCAGCAGCTACCTGACAGGGGGCCTTGAAGGAGCTTTCTTT. This sequence joins TRBV4-3 and TRBJ1-1, with 10 bases matching TRBD1. Germline V gives CDR1 LGHNA, CDR2 YSLEER. The J segment lost 10 bases and the V segment lost 5 bases, leaving 13 bases of the junction unmatched. This CDR3 comprises 15 residues.

The gene calls are TRBV3-1 (or the pseudogene TRBV3-2) and TRBJ2-2; no clear D gene. CDR1 is LGHDT, CDR2 YNNKEL, per germline (reference sequence). The CDR3 has 15 amino acids. V lost 1 base, J lost 2 bases, and 8 bases lay in between. The CDR3 DNA is TGTGCCAGCAGCCAAGGACAAATTAACACCGGGGAGCTGTTTTTT. Protein product: CASSQGQINTGELFF.

The CDR3 protein is CASSLPYGYTF. Written as DNA, the CDR3 is TGTGCCAGCAGTCTACCGTATGGCTACACCTTC. This chain connects TRBV7-2 to TRBJ1-2; D ambiguous. The V end lost 6 bases, the J end lost 5 bases, and 7 bases lay between the germline ends. The CDR3 has 11 amino acids. Germline V gene data show CDR1 as SGHTA and CDR2 as FQGNSA.

This clone was counted only a few times. V gene TRBV19 combines with J gene TRBJ2-5; D call uncertain. Trimming took 5 bases from V and 1 from J, leaving 17 bases between them. The germline V gene has CDR1 LNHDA and CDR2 SQIVND (reference sequence). The CDR3 has 16 amino acids. The CDR3 DNA follows: TGTGCCAGTAGTTTTAGCATACTGGGTGTCCAAGAGACCCAGTACTTC. It is translated as CASSFSILGVQETQYF.

CDR3 protein: CASSLRTSGSETQYF. The CDR3 DNA follows: TGTGCCAGCAGCTTAAGGACTAGCGGGAGTGAGACCCAGTACTTC. This chain joins TRBV5-4 and TRBJ2-5, with 13 bases aligning to TRBD2. CDR1 is SGHNT, CDR2 YYREEE, per germline (reference sequence). Trimming removed 2 bases from V and 5 bases from J; junction bases left unmatched: 3. CDR3 length: 15 residues. The whole variable domain, remainder taken from reference TRBV5-4 and TRBJ2-5, is ETGVTQSPTHLIKTRGQQVTLRCSSQSGHNTVSWYQQALGQGPQFIFQYYREEENGRGNFPPRFSGLQFPNYSSELNVNALELDDSALYLCASSLRTSGSETQYFGPGTRLLVL.